This T cell receptor beta chain comes out of a study of identifying expanded T cells in peripheral blood. Healthy donors had no documented immune events, such as infections, while sampled. On this clone itself: Its target is unknown.

TCRdb keeps only in-frame clones here, not all; method: immunoSEQ multiplex PCR. Seen here are tens of thousands of clones, around 81% observed once, and the top ten hold around a sixth. Study conclusions and caveats: Roughly two-week clone count variance significantly increased as total template count grew.

The CDR3 sequence is 13 residues long. CDR1 and CDR2 from the germline V gene are MNHEY and SMNVEV (reference sequence). Trimming left V 7 bases short and J 7 bases short, with 13 bases between. Material: blood. The source is a person between 18 and 75 years old in good health. The rearrangement joins TRBV27 to TRBJ1-4, with a weak D call TRBD1 (6 bases). The chain's CDR3 is CASKLRGGEKLFF. CDR3 in DNA: TGTGCCAGCAAGCTCAGGGGCGGTGAAAAACTGTTTTTT. The full variable domain, with the rest looked up from reference TRBV27 and TRBJ1-4, is EAQVTQNPRYLITVTGKKLTVTCSQNMNHEYMSWYRQDPGLGLRQIYYSMNVEVTDKGDVPEGYKVSRKEKRNFPLILESPSPNQTSLYFCASKLRGGEKLFFGSGTQLSVL.